Included here is one T cell receptor (beta chain) sequence, with context. Its cognate antigen is unknown. The entry originates in a study of T cell repertoires in cytomegalovirus infection. Across the whole study: A matching HLA type, together with CMV infection, was signaled by public TCR beta signatures.

Whole-study findings and limits: Cumulative public TCR beta family frequency identified CMV carriers with the relevant HLA.

MiXCR was run by TCRdb on the reads, yielding one entry per CDR3 protein. The sample has approximately 150,000 distinct CDR3 sequences, 5% to 6.5% seen once. The CDR3 spans 14 residues. Deletions cut 5 bases from V and 4 bases from J, with 13 bases between. Per germline, CDR1 SNHLY and CDR2 FYNNEI. The TCR was taken from a human donor in good health (CMV status not recorded). Some clones in this sample may be carry-over from other donors' samples. This chain links TRBV2 with TRBJ2-3, with D hard to call. The sample consisted of PBMCs. The CDR3 sequence: CASSQNQPPDTQYF. As DNA, the CDR3 is TGTGCCAGCAGTCAGAACCAACCCCCAGATACGCAGTATTTT.